Shown below are 14 T cell receptor beta chains from a single sample sequenced in a study of shared clonotypes between healthy human individuals. Clones were sequenced by immunoSEQ multiplex PCR, and TCRdb holds only the in-frame ones, with some missing. The profile shows 2 million to 2.5 million clones, 90% to 95% of them singletons. Sequenced material: naive CD4+ T cells from PBMCs. Subset denoted: CD45RA+ positively selected. Receptors originate from a man aged 18 to 30 in good health. Some clones in this sample may be carry-over from other donors' samples.

V usage is TRBV18 and J usage is TRBJ1-2, with TRBD1 identical over 7 bases. After removal of 6 bases from V and 5 bases from J, the junction contained 9 bases not matched to a gene. CDR1 is KGHSH and CDR2 is LQKENI in the germline V gene. This CDR3 region has 14 residues. This CDR3 is CASSGDRVTYGYTF. CDR3 coding DNA: TGTGCCAGCTCCGGAGACAGGGTAACTTATGGCTACACCTTC. The full variable domain, rest sourced from reference TRBV18 and TRBJ1-2, is NAGVMQNPRHLVRRRGQEARLRCSPMKGHSHVYWYRQLPEEGLKFMVYLQKENIIDESGMPKERFSAEFPKEGPSILRIQQVVRGDSAAYFCASSGDRVTYGYTFGSGTRLTVV.

This chain joins TRBV4-3 and TRBJ1-5, with 7 bases fitting TRBD1. V was clipped by 4 bases and J by 2 bases; unmatched bases: 2. Germline CDR1 LGHNA, CDR2 YSLEER. This CDR3 is 14 amino acids long. The CDR3 nucleotides are TGCGCCAGCAGCCGAACAGGGGGCAATCAGCCCCAGCATTTT. Its translation is CASSRTGGNQPQHF.

The V gene is TRBV7-9, the J gene TRBJ1-1, with D maybe TRBD1 (5 bases). The V end lost 6 bases, the J end lost 3 bases, and 14 bases lay between the germline ends. Germline V gene data show CDR1 as SEHNR and CDR2 as FQNEAQ (reference sequence). The CDR3 spans 14 residues. CDR3 loop: CASRRGGVYTEAFF. The CDR3 DNA reads TGTGCCAGCAGGCGGGGGGGAGTGTACACTGAAGCTTTCTTT.

This chain joins TRBV19 and TRBJ2-7; 9 positions agree with TRBD2. There are 15 residues in the CDR3. The germline gives CDR1 LNHDA, CDR2 SQIVND (reference sequence). Germline trimming cut 7 bases from V and 2 bases from J; bases unmatched to any gene: 9. In nucleotides, the CDR3 is TGTGCCAGTAAACTGGTTGCGGGAGGGGCCTACGAGCAGTACTTC. It codes for CASKLVAGGAYEQYF.

CDR3 amino acids: CASSSGRQPAVSLDTQYF. In nucleotides, the CDR3 is TGTGCCAGCAGCTCAGGGCGGCAGCCCGCGGTTTCCTTGGATACGCAGTATTTT. The V and J genes are TRBV7-2 and TRBJ2-3; TRBD1 is a possible D gene (5 bases). The CDR3 has 18 residues. Germline assignment: CDR1 SGHTA and CDR2 FQGNSA. V was cut by 4 bases and J by 6 bases, with 26 bases left in between.

CDR3 in DNA: TGTGCCAGCAGTCCGGGGGGCGCTTTGAACTATGGCTACACCTTC. Its protein is CASSPGGALNYGYTF. This chain links TRBV27 with TRBJ1-2, with D possibly TRBD1 on 6 matching bases. The germline CDR1 and CDR2 sequences are MNHEY and SMNVEV (reference sequence). This CDR3 contains 15 residues. The V and J ends lost 5 bases and 2 bases respectively, with 15 bases between them.

V usage is TRBV2 and J usage is TRBJ1-1; possibly TRBD1 for D (6 bases). The CDR3 is 14 residues long. Trimming pared 4 bases from V and 1 base from J, leaving 10 bases between. Per the germline V gene, CDR1 is SNHLY and CDR2 is FYNNEI. The CDR3 loop reads CASSVDRRNTEAFF. CDR3 DNA sequence: TGTGCCAGCAGTGTCGACAGGAGGAACACTGAAGCTTTCTTT.

The chain recombines TRBV7-2 with TRBJ1-4; 8 bases are shared with TRBD1. The J segment lost 8 bases and the V segment lost 6 bases, leaving 14 bases of the junction unmatched. The CDR3 is made up of 16 amino acids. The germline V gene has CDR1 SGHTA and CDR2 FQGNSA. CDR3 region: CASSHIFGSGGEKLFF. As DNA, the CDR3 is TGTGCCAGCAGTCACATTTTCGGTTCAGGGGGCGAAAAACTGTTTTTT.

V is TRBV10-3 and J is TRBJ2-1; 7 bases match TRBD2. J gave up 2 bases and V 2 bases, and 6 bases lay outside the gene matches. This CDR3 has 16 residues. Germline CDR1 ENHRY, CDR2 SYGVKD. The CDR3 DNA is TGTGCCATCAGTGAGGAGGGCGGGAGCCCCTACAATGAGCAGTTCTTC. Protein: CAISEEGGSPYNEQFF.

The chain combines TRBV28 with TRBJ2-2, with 7 nucleotides matching TRBD1. CDR3 size: 18 residues. Germline lookup yields CDR1 MDHEN and CDR2 SYDVKM. V was pared by 4 bases and J by 0 bases, with 11 bases of the junction left unmatched. The CDR3 spells CASSSIGTVVSNTGELFF. CDR3 DNA sequence: TGTGCCAGCAGTTCGATCGGGACAGTGGTTTCGAACACCGGGGAGCTGTTTTTT.

The chain has TRBV28 and TRBJ2-7; 10 bases fit TRBD1. The CDR3 covers 15 residues. Germline trimming cut 5 bases from V and 5 bases from J; bases unmatched to any gene: 9. CDR1 MDHEN and CDR2 SYDVKM come from the germline V gene. Here the CDR3 reads CASSPGTGVPHEQYF. The CDR3 DNA sequence: TGTGCCAGCAGTCCCGGGACAGGGGTCCCCCACGAGCAGTACTTC.

The chain carries TRBV7-2 and TRBJ2-1, with a weak D call TRBD1 (6 bases). Germline V CDR1 and CDR2: SGHTA, FQGNSA. The CDR3 consists of 13 residues. Trimming removed 7 bases at V and 3 bases at J, with 10 bases between. As DNA, the CDR3 is TGTGCCAGCACCAGGACAGACTACAATGAGCAGTTCTTC. Its protein product is CASTRTDYNEQFF.

V usage is TRBV7-2 and J usage is TRBJ2-7; the D is unclear. The CDR3 is 16 residues long. Trimming stripped 1 base from V and 7 bases from J, with 20 bases between. Germline V gene lookup returns CDR1 SGHTA and CDR2 FQGNSA. CDR3 nucleotide sequence: TGTGCCAGCAGCTTAGGATGGGGAATTCTGGCTAGGGAGCAGTACTTC. It is translated as CASSLGWGILAREQYF.

Written as DNA, the CDR3 is TGTGCCTGGGGCCTCGGGGGGGGTACGCCCCAGCATTTT. Translating it yields CAWGLGGGTPQHF. This chain joins TRBV30 and TRBJ1-5; TRBD1 is a possible D gene (5 bases). The ends were cut back, 5 bases at V and 9 bases at J, with 17 bases in the middle. Germline lookup yields CDR1 GTSNPN and CDR2 SVGIG (reference sequence). The CDR3 has 13 amino acids. The whole variable domain, filled in from reference TRBV30 and TRBJ1-5, reads SQTIHQWPATLVQPVGSPLSLECTVEGTSNPNLYWYRQAAGRGLQLLFYSVGIGQISSEVPQNLSASRPQDRQFILSSKKLLLSDSGFYLCAWGLGGGTPQHFGDGTRLSIL.